This entry lists 10 T cell receptor beta chains sequenced from one sample in a study of metastatic and nonmetastatic thyroid tumors (dated by TCRdb to about 2020). None of the patients had been given any treatment before thyroid surgery. The method was PCR. Sequencing took place on an Illumina HiSeq 4000. The raw public data were reprocessed by TCRdb itself: fastp quality trimming at Q25, MiXCR clonotype calling, in-frame beta chains only. The sample includes about 12,000 clones, with around 10% observed a single time. The ten biggest clones cover approximately 30% of the sample. The sequencing input was blood. These receptors were collected from a female donor with papillary thyroid cancer or a benign thyroid nodule (not recorded which). Some clones in this sample may be carry-over from other donors' samples.

This clone was seen ten or more times. The chain has TRBV5-6 and TRBJ2-7; maybe TRBD1 (6 bases). Trimming took off 3 bases at V and 2 bases at J, with 15 bases between the two ends. The CDR3 sequence is 15 residues long. In germline, CDR1 is SGHDT, CDR2 YYEEEE. CDR3 DNA sequence: TGTGCCAGCAGCTCACAGGGTAGTTTCCCCTACGAGCAGTACTTC. Translating it yields CASSSQGSFPYEQYF.

This clone has ten or more counts. The chain recombines TRBV3-1 with TRBJ2-3; TRBD2 matches at 12 bases. Germline V gene sequence: CDR1 LGHDT, CDR2 YNNKEL (reference sequence). This CDR3 has 18 residues. V lost 0 bases, J lost 1 base, and 5 bases stayed unmatched. Here the CDR3 reads CASSQDGRTSGGTDTQYF. The CDR3 DNA follows: TGTGCCAGCAGCCAAGACGGCAGGACTAGCGGGGGCACAGATACGCAGTATTTT.

With regard to this clone: At one end, the junction sequence differs from germline, possibly due to a read error. The chain combines TRBV6-9 with TRBJ1-1; D uncertain. CDR1 and CDR2 from the germline V gene are MNHGY and SVAAGI. The CDR3 loop spans 13 amino acids. The CDR3 DNA follows: TGCGCCAGCAGTGATTCGAGGTACACTGAAGCTTTCTTT. This translates into CASSDSRYTEAFF.

J is TRBJ2-1 and V is TRBV20-1; 8 bases line up with TRBD1. There are 14 residues in the CDR3. Unmatched junction bases numbered 7, after V lost 2 bases and J lost 7 bases. Germline V gene sequence: CDR1 DFQATT, CDR2 SNEGSKA (reference sequence). The CDR3 sequence: CSARTGGIWNEQFF. CDR3 bases: TGCAGTGCTAGAACAGGGGGGATTTGGAATGAGCAGTTCTTC.

This clone came up many times. The chain couples TRBV10-3 to TRBJ2-1, with D unresolved. V shed 6 bases and J shed 5 bases, with 8 bases lying between them. The CDR3 covers 12 residues. Germline CDR1 reads ENHRY; CDR2 reads SYGVKD. CDR3 loop: CAISSVNNEQFF. DNA of the CDR3: TGTGCCATCAGCTCCGTCAACAATGAGCAGTTCTTC.

This clone was seen ten or more times. The V call is TRBV20-1, the J call TRBJ1-2; TRBD1 matches at 11 bases. There are 13 residues in the CDR3. The V gene end was trimmed by 6 bases and the J gene end by 8 bases; junction bases not matched to a gene: 8. The germline gives CDR1 DFQATT, CDR2 SNEGSKA (reference sequence). This chain's CDR3 is CSARGQGVDGYTF. The CDR3 region has the DNA TGCAGTGCCCGGGGACAGGGGGTAGACGGCTACACCTTC.

This clone was counted ten times or more. This chain connects TRBV29-1 to TRBJ1-2, with D uncertain. Germline CDR1 reads SQVTM; CDR2 reads ANQGSEA. Trimming stripped 4 bases from V and 3 bases from J, with 12 bases between. This CDR3 comprises 13 residues. CDR3 in amino acids: CSVVVGTDYGYTF. For the CDR3, the DNA is TGCAGCGTTGTGGTGGGCACCGACTATGGCTACACCTTC.

There are many counts of this clone. This chain joins TRBV18 and TRBJ2-7, with a possible D match to TRBD1 (5 bases). The CDR3 runs 14 residues. Per germline, CDR1 KGHSH and CDR2 LQKENI. Trimming removed 2 bases at V and 3 bases at J, with 11 bases between. CDR3 in amino acids: CASSPEGAYYEQYF. The CDR3 nucleotides are TGTGCCAGCTCACCAGAAGGGGCTTACTACGAGCAGTACTTC.

This clone was seen only a few times. A much larger clone differs by one base, so this may be a read error. The chain couples TRBV7-6 to TRBJ2-3; weak D call: TRBD2 (6 bases). V gave up 1 base and J gave up 2 bases, with 10 bases separating them. Germline lookup yields CDR1 SGHVS and CDR2 FNYEAQ. This CDR3 has 15 residues. The CDR3 region is CASSLGLAITDTQYF. The CDR3 DNA sequence: TGTGCCAGCAGCTTAGGGCTAGCGATCACAGATACGCAGTATTTT.

V is TRBV9 and J is TRBJ2-3; 8 bases match TRBD1. CDR3 length: 16 residues. Germline-derived CDR1 and CDR2 are SGDLS and YYNGEE. Trimming took 0 bases from V and 2 from J; bases not matched to a gene: 5. The CDR3 sequence: CASSVETGAYTDTQYF. Written as DNA, the CDR3 is TGTGCCAGCAGCGTAGAGACAGGGGCCTACACAGATACGCAGTATTTT. The complete variable domain, with remaining parts taken from reference TRBV9 and TRBJ2-3, reads DSGVTQTPKHLITATGQRVTLRCSPRSGDLSVYWYQQSLDQGLQFLIQYYNGEERAKGNILERFSAQQFPDLHSELNLSSLELGDSALYFCASSVETGAYTDTQYFGPGTRLTVL.